The 8 T cell receptor beta chains reported below all come from one sample, sequenced in a study of immune cell composition in non-small cell lung cancer. Using immunoSEQ multiplex PCR, the repertoire was profiled, and TCRdb retains in-frame clones only, with some absent. The sample has about 3,400 clones; over 60% are singletons. The sample taken for sequencing was lung tumor tissue. These receptors came from a human donor with non-small cell lung cancer.

In this sample, this clone turned up once. The chain links TRBV5-6 to TRBJ2-2, with no clear D. The ends were cut back, 0 bases at V and 5 bases at J, with 8 bases in the middle. Germline V lookup: CDR1 SGHDT, CDR2 YYEEEE. There are 14 residues in the CDR3. The CDR3 DNA reads TGTGCCAGCAGCTTGGCCCCAACTACCGGGGAGCTGTTTTTT. This gives the protein CASSLAPTTGELFF.

This clone was picked up one time. The chain combines TRBV10-3 with TRBJ2-1; D is undetermined. Germline V gene sequence: CDR1 ENHRY, CDR2 SYGVKD. The CDR3 covers 15 residues. The V and J ends lost 0 bases and 0 bases respectively, with 6 bases between them. The CDR3 nucleotides are TGTGCCATCAGTGAGTCTGCCAGCTCCTACAATGAGCAGTTCTTC. Translated, it gives CAISESASSYNEQFF.

This chain joins TRBV5-1 and TRBJ1-2; 7 bases are shared with TRBD1. Unmatched junction bases numbered 8, after V lost 3 bases and J lost 3 bases. The germline V gene has CDR1 SGHRS and CDR2 YFSETQ. This CDR3 has 15 amino acids. DNA for the CDR3: TGCGCCAGCAGCTCACTGACAGGGAAAGACTATGGCTACACCTTC. Translated: CASSSLTGKDYGYTF. Looking up the rest from reference TRBV5-1 and TRBJ1-2 gives the full variable domain: KAGVTQTPRYLIKTRGQQVTLSCSPISGHRSVSWYQQTPGQGLQFLFEYFSETQRNKGNFPGRFSGRQFSNSRSEMNVSTLELGDSALYLCASSSLTGKDYGYTFGSGTRLTVV.

V and J are TRBV2 and TRBJ2-7; D not certain. Germline V CDR1 and CDR2: SNHLY, FYNNEI. V dropped 5 bases and J dropped 0 bases, with 8 bases sitting between them. The CDR3 length is 13 residues. The CDR3 bases are TGTGCCAGCAGTATCAACTACTCCTACGAGCAGTACTTC. It is translated as CASSINYSYEQYF.

The J gene is TRBJ1-1, the V gene TRBV5-1, with D possibly TRBD1 on 5 matching bases. The CDR3 is 12 amino acids. V lost 5 bases to trimming and J lost 8 bases, with 13 bases between them. Per the germline V gene, CDR1 is SGHRS and CDR2 is YFSETQ. The CDR3 nucleotides read TGCGCCAGCAGGCTAGGACACGGAGAAGCTTTCTTT. Protein product: CASRLGHGEAFF.

The chain joins TRBV7-3 to TRBJ2-3, with D possibly being TRBD2 (7 bases). CDR1 is SGHTA and CDR2 is FQGTGA in the germline V gene. The CDR3 totals 14 residues. V lost 5 bases and J lost 3, with 12 bases in between. CDR3 DNA sequence: TGTGCCAGCAGCCCGGGGGGCGTTACAGATACGCAGTATTTT. Amino acids: CASSPGGVTDTQYF.

This clone was detected only once. The chain uses TRBV11-2 and TRBJ2-1, with 9 positions matching TRBD2. Germline V gives CDR1 SGHAT, CDR2 FQNNGV. V shed 5 bases and J 2 bases; nucleotides not matched to a gene: 7. The CDR3 is 16 residues long. This chain's CDR3 is CASSARLAETYNEQFF. Here the CDR3 DNA reads TGTGCCAGCAGCGCCCGACTAGCGGAGACCTACAATGAGCAGTTCTTC. Variable domain in full (rest from reference TRBV11-2 and TRBJ2-1): EAGVAQSPRYKIIEKRQSVAFWCNPISGHATLYWYQQILGQGPKLLIQFQNNGVVDDSQLPKDRFSAERLKGVDSTLKIQPAKLEDSAVYLCASSARLAETYNEQFFGPGTRLTVL.

The chain couples TRBV9 to TRBJ2-2, with 8 bases fitting TRBD2. Germline trimming cut 4 bases from V and 4 bases from J; bases unmatched to any gene: 6. The CDR3 is made up of 15 amino acids. Germline assignment: CDR1 SGDLS and CDR2 YYNGEE. In nucleotides, the CDR3 is TGTGCCAGCAGCCCCAACGGGGGGGTCACCGGGGAGCTGTTTTTT. Protein product: CASSPNGGVTGELFF.